What follows are 12 T cell receptor beta chains derived from one specimen sequenced in a study of shared clonotypes between healthy human individuals. The assay was immunoSEQ multiplex PCR, and TCRdb's table has in-frame clones only and misses some. This sample has 400,000 to 500,000 clones, with less than 80% found just once. Input material: PBMCs. The receptors here all came from a woman between 40 and 55 years old in good health. Some clones in this sample may be carry-over from other donors' samples.

V and J are TRBV5-6 and TRBJ2-5; 7 positions match TRBD1. The germline V gene has CDR1 SGHDT and CDR2 YYEEEE. V lost 4 bases and J lost 4; bases outside the gene matches: 10. There are 15 residues in the CDR3. This CDR3 reads CASSPPGTAGETQYF. The CDR3 nucleotides read TGTGCCAGCAGCCCGCCCGGGACAGCAGGAGAGACCCAGTACTTC.

Regarding this clone: The same CDR3 arises from other DNA sequences in this sample as well. The V and J genes are TRBV9 and TRBJ2-1; 7 bases map to TRBD2. This CDR3 region has 15 residues. Trimming at V came to 2 bases and at J to 2 bases, leaving 4 bases not matched to a gene. The V gene's germline CDR1 is SGDLS and CDR2 YYNGEE. The chain's CDR3 is CASSVSSGTYNEQFF. For the CDR3, the DNA is TGTGCCAGCAGCGTGTCCAGCGGGACCTACAATGAGCAGTTCTTC.

The V call is TRBV7-2, the J call TRBJ2-3; 7 nucleotides match TRBD2. The CDR3 covers 16 residues. Unmatched junction bases numbered 6, after V lost 1 base and J lost 2 bases. Per the germline V gene, CDR1 is SGHTA and CDR2 is FQGNSA. In nucleotides, the CDR3 is TGTGCCAGCAGCTTAGAGCGGCGGGAGTACACAGATACGCAGTATTTT. This gives the protein CASSLERREYTDTQYF. The variable domain in full, with the rest retrieved from reference TRBV7-2 and TRBJ2-3, is GAGVSQSPSNKVTEKGKDVELRCDPISGHTALYWYRQSLGQGLEFLIYFQGNSAPDKSGLPSDRFSAERTGGSVSTLTIQRTQQEDSAVYLCASSLERREYTDTQYFGPGTRLTVL.

The chain links TRBV5-1 to TRBJ1-1; the D is unclear. The CDR3 is 14 amino acids. CDR1 SGHRS and CDR2 YFSETQ come from the germline V gene. V was shortened by 1 base and J by 1 base, with 8 bases between the two germline ends. The CDR3 spells CASSLFAENTEAFF. The CDR3 bases are TGCGCCAGCAGCTTGTTTGCGGAGAACACTGAAGCTTTCTTT.

This clone has only one observation. The CDR3 DNA follows: TGCAGCGTGAGACGCGGGACAGGGGAAGCTTTCTTT. Translating gives CSVRRGTGEAFF. The chain links TRBV29-1 to TRBJ1-1, with TRBD1 matching 9 bases. The CDR3 consists of 12 residues. CDR1 SQVTM and CDR2 ANQGSEA come from the germline V gene. With 6 bases clipped from V and 8 bases from J, the junction kept 7 bases outside the gene matches.

The chain joins TRBV7-2 to TRBJ2-1, with a possible D match to TRBD2 (6 bases). V was clipped by 3 bases and J by 7 bases, with 19 bases between them. Germline loops: CDR1 SGHTA, CDR2 FQGNSA. The CDR3 consists of 16 residues. CDR3 sequence reads: CASSLGLARGENEQFF. The DNA for the CDR3 is TGTGCCAGCAGCTTGGGGCTAGCGAGGGGAGAGAATGAGCAGTTCTTC.

This clone has only a few counts. The chain has TRBV30 and TRBJ2-2; D unclear. V was cut by 3 bases and J by 6 bases, with 17 bases left in between. Germline CDR1 reads GTSNPN; CDR2 reads SVGIG (reference sequence). The CDR3 has 15 amino acids. CDR3 loop: CAWSHPERAAGELFF. CDR3 nucleotides: TGTGCCTGGAGCCACCCGGAAAGGGCCGCCGGGGAGCTGTTTTTT.

This clone was seen only once. V usage is TRBV5-1 and J usage is TRBJ2-7; no definite D call. Trimming stripped 0 bases from V and 1 base from J, with 8 bases between. CDR1 and CDR2 (germline): SGHRS, YFSETQ. The CDR3 is 14 amino acids. CDR3 DNA sequence: TGCGCCAGCAGCTTGGCCCTAGTGTCCTACGAGCAGTACTTC. Translating gives CASSLALVSYEQYF.

This sequence joins TRBV19 and TRBJ2-4; 8 nucleotides match TRBD1. J gave up 6 bases and V 4 bases, and 8 bases lay outside the gene matches. Germline lookup yields CDR1 LNHDA and CDR2 SQIVND (reference sequence). This CDR3 is 15 amino acids long. CDR3 sequence: CASSSGQGGGNIQYF. CDR3 in DNA: TGTGCCAGTAGTAGCGGACAGGGTGGCGGAAACATTCAGTACTTC.

This clone has a single count. The genes are TRBV6-1 and TRBJ1-1, with D uncertain. Germline CDR1 and CDR2: MNHNS and SASEGT. This CDR3 spans 14 amino acids. V was trimmed by 2 bases and J by 11 bases, leaving 18 bases between them. CDR3 sequence reads: CASSERRGSNGAFF. DNA for the CDR3: TGTGCCAGCAGTGAAAGGAGAGGTTCAAACGGGGCTTTCTTT.

This chain links TRBV29-1 with TRBJ2-7, with a possible D match to TRBD1 (5 bases). The V gene lost 3 bases and the J gene lost 5 bases, with 14 bases spanning the gap. Germline V lookup: CDR1 SQVTM, CDR2 ANQGSEA. The CDR3 spans 13 residues. Here the CDR3 DNA reads TGCAGCGTTGACCAGGGCGGTCGCGACGAGCAGTACTTC. Translating gives CSVDQGGRDEQYF.

CDR3 DNA: TGTGCCAGCACCCCCGGCCCCGATTCTGGGGCCAACGTCCTGACTTTC. Translated: CASTPGPDSGANVLTF. V and J are TRBV11-1 and TRBJ2-6, with D hard to call. The V end was cut by 7 bases, the J end by 1 base, with 14 bases between. The V gene's germline CDR1 is SGHAT and CDR2 FQDESV (reference sequence). The CDR3 consists of 16 residues.